The rows below give T cell receptor beta chains drawn from one sample of a study of naive and memory T cell subsets. TCRdb reprocessed the 5' RACE reads with MiXCR, giving one entry per CDR3 protein. Of 50,000 or so distinct CDR3 sequences in the sample, under 8.5% were seen once. The receptors here all came from a male donor in good health. The conserved cysteine and the conserved F or W are not part of the CDR3 here. Size is stated for part of the rows, as once, few or many counts, or as a class when the clone is expanded.

>few|14|TRBV19
ASSIAGGAGTDTQY
>few|15|TRBV19
ASSMGSQGALSGELF
>-|15|TRBV19
ASSALPGQKANYGYT
>few|13|TRBV27
ASSLDGFNTGELF
>-|14|TRBV9
ASSVVKTNSYYEQY
>-|10|TRBV6-1
ASRALGGAQY
>few|14|TRBV20-1
SVGGVAGATNEKLF
>many|9|TRBV2
ASRGATEQF
>many|13|TRBV6-5
ASSYGLTGKTEAF
>-|12|TRBV5-1
ASSLEGSGQPQH
>-|12|TRBV12-3/TRBV12-4
ASSLRDRGPEAF
>few|16|TRBV20-1
SATGTSGAISSYNEQF
>many|13|TRBV7-7
ASSLTPGLENEQF
>few|12|TRBV9
ASSLRGPNTEAF
>many|15|TRBV4-2
ASSQEPREYGANVLT
>many|9|TRBV3-1
ASSRTGIQY
>few|15|TRBV19
ASSIEGLGGLDQPQH
>-|10|TRBV20-1
SARVRNRDYT
>-|14|TRBV3-1
ASTFRGGGLSDTQY
>many|10|TRBV6-6
ASSYVRDTQY
>many|14|TRBV5-1
ASSLTVAGNYNEQF
>few|11|TRBV12-3/TRBV12-4
ASSLELWDTQY
>few|13|TRBV7-9
ASSAGTAAKNIQY
>few|11|TRBV5-8
ASSLEVAGELF
>many|10|TRBV29-1
SAGGVQETQY
>many|11|TRBV25-1
ASSVGLQETQY
>few|15|TRBV27
ASSHPGASGGANEQF
>few|13|TRBV18
ASSYDRGLMNTQY
>many|12|TRBV14
ASAKDSVAYGYT
>many|12|TRBV6-1
ASSEAGQNYEQY
>few|12|TRBV30
AWSRDGNSYEQY
>few|11|TRBV29-1
SGRGSSYNEQF
>-|11|TRBV5-1
ASSFQGDGEQF
>few|13|TRBV7-2
ASSYTGARGDTQY
>-|13|TRBV27
ASSDLGSSGNTIY
>-|11|TRBV7-9
ASSLVSVEGYT
>-|10|TRBV5-4
ASSLSPETQY
>-|14|TRBV20-1
SARATGTSASNEQF
>few|13|TRBV13
ASSLRTGGNSPLH
>few|12|TRBV5-1
ASSLSGPSYEQY
>few|14|TRBV10-3
AISASPVPNTGELF
>-|12|TRBV6-6
ASSSGTPNTEAF
>many|15|TRBV10-2
ASSEVESLSYNSPLH
>-|15|TRBV20-1
SARGLTERGATYEQY
>many|10|TRBV5-4
ASSPYGETQY
>few|12|TRBV3-1
ASSPQESNQPQH
>few|14|TRBV6-1
ASSEVGGSGANVLT
>-|13|TRBV3-1
ASSQAAQRAGGQF
>once|14|TRBV4-1
ASSTLAGPSSYEQY
>few|14|TRBV19
ASSNIRQGSDYGYT
>many|12|TRBV20-1
SARGDSLNYGYT
>few|13|TRBV2
ASSGTSGRAHEQY
>few|13|TRBV6-6
ASSYSIGGGDTQY
>few|14|TRBV20-1
SARSRSGISNQPQH
>many|10|TRBV7-9
ASSLGGGEQY
>few|13|TRBV12-3/TRBV12-4
ASKGPPSSYNEQF
>many|9|TRBV20-1
SALDGETQY
>few|14|TRBV3-1
ASSQRESGSYNEQF
>many|14|TRBV29-1
SVCYGSSGSTDTQY
>-|12|TRBV19
ATTGTGGFGELF